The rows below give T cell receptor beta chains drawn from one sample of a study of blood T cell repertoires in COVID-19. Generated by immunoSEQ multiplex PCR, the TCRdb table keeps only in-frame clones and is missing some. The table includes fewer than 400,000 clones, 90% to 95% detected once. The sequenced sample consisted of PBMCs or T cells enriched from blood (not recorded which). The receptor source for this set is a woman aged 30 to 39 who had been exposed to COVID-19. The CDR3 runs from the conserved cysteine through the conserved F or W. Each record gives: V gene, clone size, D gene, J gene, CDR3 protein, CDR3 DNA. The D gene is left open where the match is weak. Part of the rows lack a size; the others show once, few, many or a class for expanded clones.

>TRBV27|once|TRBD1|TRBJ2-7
CASSYRGYEQYF
TGTGCCAGCAGTTACAGGGGCTACGAGCAGTACTTC
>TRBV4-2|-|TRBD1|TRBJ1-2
CASSQDLPLPPGGSGYTF
TGTGCCAGCAGCCAAGATCTTCCACTCCCTCCAGGGGGGAGCGGCTACACCTTC
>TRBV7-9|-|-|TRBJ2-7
CASSSVIGQYEQYF
TGTGCCAGCAGCAGCGTTATCGGCCAATACGAGCAGTACTTC
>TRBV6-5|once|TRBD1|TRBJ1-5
CASSRTGSGQPQHF
TGTGCCAGCAGTCGGACAGGGTCCGGTCAGCCCCAGCATTTT
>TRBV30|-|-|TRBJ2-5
CAWSVGSGQETQYF
TGTGCCTGGAGTGTGGGATCGGGGCAAGAGACCCAGTACTTC
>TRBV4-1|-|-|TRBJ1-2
CASRNIGQPNYGYTF
TGCGCCAGCAGGAATATTGGGCAGCCTAACTATGGCTACACCTTC
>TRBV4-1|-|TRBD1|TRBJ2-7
CASSPTGTGTHEQYF
TGCGCCAGCAGCCCTACGGGGACAGGGACCCACGAGCAGTACTTC
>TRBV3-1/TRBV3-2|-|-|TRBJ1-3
CASSRNFPSGNTIYF
TGTGCCAGCAGCCGTAACTTTCCCTCTGGAAACACCATATATTTT
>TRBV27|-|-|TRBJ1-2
CASRTVVRGVPGNYGYTF
TGTGCCAGCAGGACGGTTGTCAGGGGCGTCCCAGGAAACTATGGCTACACCTTC
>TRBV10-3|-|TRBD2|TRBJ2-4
CAISETGLAGGSNIQYF
TGTGCCATCAGTGAAACCGGACTAGCGGGGGGTTCAAACATTCAGTACTTC
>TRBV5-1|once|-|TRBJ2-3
CASSLAVGAGVADTQYF
TGCGCCAGCAGCTTGGCCGTAGGGGCAGGGGTCGCAGATACGCAGTATTTT
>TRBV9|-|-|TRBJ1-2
CASSATTGIYGYTF
TGTGCCAGCAGCGCCACAACAGGGATCTATGGCTACACCTTC
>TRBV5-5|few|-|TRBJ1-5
CASKDSDHSNQPQHF
TGTGCCAGCAAAGACAGTGACCATAGCAATCAGCCCCAGCATTTT
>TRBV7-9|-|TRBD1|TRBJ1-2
CASSWSDRVDYGYTF
TGTGCCAGCAGCTGGAGTGACAGGGTAGACTATGGCTACACCTTC
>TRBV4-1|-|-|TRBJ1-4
CASSQDPDNGKLFF
TGCGCCAGCAGCCAAGATCCGGACAACGGAAAACTGTTTTTT
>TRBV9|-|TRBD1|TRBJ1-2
CASSSSMGTGDFGYTF
TGTGCCAGCAGCAGTAGCATGGGGACAGGGGACTTTGGCTACACCTTC
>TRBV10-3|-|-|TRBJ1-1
CAISASGVGNTEAFF
TGTGCCATCAGTGCCTCAGGCGTTGGAAACACTGAAGCTTTCTTT
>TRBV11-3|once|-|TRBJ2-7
CASSPLAGAGHEQYF
TGTGCCAGCAGCCCGTTGGCAGGGGCGGGCCACGAGCAGTACTTC
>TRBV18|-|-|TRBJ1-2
CASSPFSQVRAPNDYGYTF
TGTGCCAGCTCACCATTTAGCCAAGTCAGGGCCCCCAACGATTATGGCTACACCTTC
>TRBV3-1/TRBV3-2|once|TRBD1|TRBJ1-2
CASSYTTRDRGSYGYTF
TGTGCCAGCAGCTACACTACACGGGACAGGGGATCCTATGGCTACACCTTC
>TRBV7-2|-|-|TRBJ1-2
CASPDRDYGYTF
TGTGCCAGCCCTGACCGGGATTATGGCTACACCTTC
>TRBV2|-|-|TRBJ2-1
CASSKERDNEQFF
TGTGCCAGCAGTAAGGAGAGAGACAATGAGCAGTTCTTC
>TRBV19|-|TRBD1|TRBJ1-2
CASSTRTGGGYGYTF
TGTGCCAGTAGTACGCGGACAGGGGGGGGCTATGGCTACACCTTC
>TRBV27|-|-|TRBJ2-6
CASSPMGLLSGANVLTF
TGTGCCAGCAGTCCAATGGGACTTCTCTCTGGGGCCAACGTCCTGACTTTC
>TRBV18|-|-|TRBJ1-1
CASSYRVPNTEAFF
TGTGCCAGCTCTTACAGGGTTCCGAACACTGAAGCTTTCTTT
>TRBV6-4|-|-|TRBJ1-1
CASSDSAGWPTEAFF
TGTGCCAGCAGTGACTCGGCAGGGTGGCCCACTGAAGCTTTCTTT
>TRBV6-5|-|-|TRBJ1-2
CASSYSLQGRGYTF
TGTGCCAGCAGTTACTCGCTACAGGGTCGAGGCTACACCTTC
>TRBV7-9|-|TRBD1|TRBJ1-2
CASSLRTGGERNYGYTF
TGTGCCAGCAGCTTAAGGACAGGGGGGGAGCGCAACTATGGCTACACCTTC
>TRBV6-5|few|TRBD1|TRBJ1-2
CASVSGDRINYGYTF
TGTGCCAGCGTTTCCGGGGACAGGATTAACTATGGCTACACCTTC
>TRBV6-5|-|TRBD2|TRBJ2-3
CASSTSGDTDTQYF
TGTGCCAGCAGCACTAGCGGGGACACAGATACGCAGTATTTT
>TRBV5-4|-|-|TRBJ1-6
CASSLGGVAPPLHF
TGTGCCAGCAGCTTGGGGGGAGTAGCCCCACCCCTCCACTTT
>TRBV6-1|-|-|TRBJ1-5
CASSARLDISNQPQHF
TGTGCCAGCAGTGCACGTCTGGACATTAGCAATCAGCCCCAGCATTTT
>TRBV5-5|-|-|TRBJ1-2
CASSAEASNRGYTF
TGTGCCAGCAGCGCCGAAGCGTCGAATCGGGGCTACACCTTC
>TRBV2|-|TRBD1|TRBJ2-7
CASRRTGSSYEQYF
TGTGCCAGCCGAAGGACAGGTAGCTCCTACGAGCAGTACTTC
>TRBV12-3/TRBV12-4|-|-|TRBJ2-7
CASTRHLSYEQYF
TGTGCCAGCACCAGACACCTCTCCTACGAGCAGTACTTC
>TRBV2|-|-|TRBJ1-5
CASSYPGRGNQPQHF
TGTGCCAGCAGTTATCCGGGACGGGGGAATCAGCCCCAGCATTTT
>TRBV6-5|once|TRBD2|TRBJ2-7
CASNLAGSYEQYF
TGTGCCAGCAATTTAGCGGGGTCCTACGAGCAGTACTTC
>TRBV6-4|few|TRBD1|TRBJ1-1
CASSLGQGSTEAFF
TGTGCCAGCAGCCTCGGACAGGGGAGCACTGAAGCTTTCTTT
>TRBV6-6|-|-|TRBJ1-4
CASSYRAGNEKLFF
TGTGCCAGCAGTTACAGGGCGGGGAACGAAAAACTGTTTTTT
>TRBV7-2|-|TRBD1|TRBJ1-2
CASSLDSGTDGYTF
TGTGCCAGCAGCTTAGATTCCGGGACAGATGGCTACACCTTC
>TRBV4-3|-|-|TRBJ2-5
CASSQDGAAQYF
TGCGCCAGCAGCCAAGATGGAGCAGCACAGTACTTC
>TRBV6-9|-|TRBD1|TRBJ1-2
CASSFGQGYGYTF
TGTGCCAGCAGCTTCGGACAGGGGTATGGCTACACCTTC
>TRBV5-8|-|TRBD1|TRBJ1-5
CASSWGDRGNQPQHF
TGTGCCAGCAGCTGGGGGGACAGGGGGAATCAGCCCCAGCATTTT
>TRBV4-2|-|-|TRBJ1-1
CASSQASGTYTEAFF
TGTGCCAGCAGCCAAGCATCCGGGACTTACACTGAAGCTTTCTTT
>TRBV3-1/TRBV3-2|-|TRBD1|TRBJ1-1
CASSQVLTGTGRNTEAFF
TGTGCCAGCAGCCAAGTACTTACCGGGACAGGGAGGAACACTGAAGCTTTCTTT
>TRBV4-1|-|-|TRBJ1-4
CASSQGANEKLFF
TGCGCCAGCAGCCAGGGAGCTAATGAAAAACTGTTTTTT
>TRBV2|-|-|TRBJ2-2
CASSEFREGTGELFF
TGTGCCAGCAGTGAATTCAGGGAAGGGACCGGGGAGCTGTTTTTT
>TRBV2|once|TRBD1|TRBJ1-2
CASSPQGVDGYTF
TGTGCCAGCAGTCCACAGGGGGTTGATGGCTACACCTTC
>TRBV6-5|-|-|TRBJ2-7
CASRGGRGSYEQYF
TGTGCCAGCAGGGGGGGACGGGGCTCCTACGAGCAGTACTTC
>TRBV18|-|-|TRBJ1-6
CASSTAGRINSPLHF
TGTGCCAGCTCCACCGCGGGACGGATTAATTCACCCCTCCACTTT
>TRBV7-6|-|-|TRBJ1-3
CASSLTSGVGTGNTIYF
TGTGCCAGCAGCCTAACTTCCGGGGTTGGTACTGGAAACACCATATATTTT
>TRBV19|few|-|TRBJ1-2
CASSPFVPANWGYTF
TGTGCCAGTAGCCCCTTCGTGCCCGCTAATTGGGGCTACACCTTC
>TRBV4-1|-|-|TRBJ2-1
CASSQELRSYNEQFF
TGCGCCAGCAGCCAAGAACTAAGATCCTACAATGAGCAGTTCTTC
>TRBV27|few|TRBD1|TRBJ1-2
CASSPDRVQNLYGYTF
TGTGCCAGCAGTCCTGACAGGGTCCAAAACCTCTATGGCTACACCTTC